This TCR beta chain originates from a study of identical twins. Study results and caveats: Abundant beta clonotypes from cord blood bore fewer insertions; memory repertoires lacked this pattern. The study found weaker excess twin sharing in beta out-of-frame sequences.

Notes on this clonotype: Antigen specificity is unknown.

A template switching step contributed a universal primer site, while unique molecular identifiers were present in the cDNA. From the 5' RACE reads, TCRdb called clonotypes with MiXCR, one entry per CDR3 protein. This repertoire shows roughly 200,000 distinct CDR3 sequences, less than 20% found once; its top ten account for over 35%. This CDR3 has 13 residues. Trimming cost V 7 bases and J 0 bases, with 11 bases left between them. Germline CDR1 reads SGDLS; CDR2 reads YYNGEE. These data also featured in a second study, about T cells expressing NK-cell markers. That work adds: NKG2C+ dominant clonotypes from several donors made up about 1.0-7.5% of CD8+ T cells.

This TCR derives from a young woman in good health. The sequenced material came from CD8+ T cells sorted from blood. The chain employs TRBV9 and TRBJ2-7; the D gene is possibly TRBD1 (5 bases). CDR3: CASGTDSSYEQYF. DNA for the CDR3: TGTGCCAGCGGTACCGACAGCTCCTACGAGCAGTACTTC.